The TCR beta chain described here comes from a study of tumor-infiltrating lymphocytes in primary liver carcinoma. About the research overall: Sample counts of productive TCRbeta reads spanned roughly 3.5 to 7.13 million; these counts were similar across tissue types. Study-level findings and limits: Representation across all five tumor regions was limited to only about 7.5-25% of top clones.

From unsorted bulk tissue weighing about 20-32 mg, DNA and RNA were co-extracted. None of the patients had received treatment, and all had chronic HBV infection. Sampling of each tumor involved five separate regions. Reverse transcription of approximately 0.55 ug total RNA with a constant-region primer produced TCR beta cDNA. Modified slightly, ARM-PCR produced TCR beta libraries over three nested multiplex PCR rounds. Using its own MiXCR run on the multiplex PCR reads, TCRdb lists one record per CDR3 protein. The repertoire holds about 110,000 distinct CDR3 sequences, with around 60% as singletons. As to this clonotype: Its antigen is not known. One end of the junction varies from germline; a read error may be responsible.

The specimen was liver tumor tissue from sampling region 1. The subset is: tumor region T1, superior pole. The sequence was collected from a woman aged 55-69 years with primary liver carcinoma and hepatitis B virus infection.

The DNA for the CDR3 is TGCGCCAGCAGCTCACAATATATGAACACTGAAGTTTTCTTT. Its translation: CASSSQYMNTEVFF. The chain uses TRBV5-1 and TRBJ1-1; D gene ambiguous. This CDR3 is built from 14 residues. The germline V gene encodes CDR1 SGHRS and CDR2 YFSETQ.